The present T cell receptor (beta chain) was sequenced within a study of T cells in Graves' hyperthyroidism and ophthalmopathy. General study points: Most clonotypes that expanded in the thyroid above 0.001 also showed up in blood.

Amplification of TCR beta CDR3 regions used RNA as the template. First-round RT-PCR of the TCR CDR3 relied on the HTBI primer set. TCRdb fed the multiplex PCR reads into MiXCR, producing one record per CDR3 protein. The sample carries approximately 510,000 distinct CDR3 sequences, 35% to 50% recorded once. Uncontrolled infection, other autoimmune disease, pregnancy or lactation disqualified patients from enrolment. Diagnoses used clinical symptoms, serum thyroxine and TRAb, thyroid ultrasound and orbital computed tomography. On this clonotype itself: Antigen specificity is unknown.

The clonotype comes from an adult woman with Graves' disease, either hyperthyroidism or ophthalmopathy (not recorded which). Sequencing was performed on peripheral blood or thyroid tissue (not recorded which).

The CDR3 DNA reads TGTGCCAGCACTGGGGTATTTTCCACCACTACAGGGCTCGGCTATGGCTACACCTTC. This translates into CASTGVFSTTTGLGYGYTF. The chain couples TRBV2 to TRBJ1-2; a possible D gene is TRBD1 (6 bases). This CDR3 is 19 amino acids long. Trimming removed 7 bases from V and 4 bases from J, with 31 bases in between. From germline, CDR1 is SNHLY and CDR2 FYNNEI.